This TCR beta chain originates from a study of T cell responses to AZD1222 COVID-19 vaccine. Overall study results and limits: Targets within unmutated variant regions were reportedly found for nearly half of spike-specific TCRs. Repertoire collection took place solely once the T cell response had peaked. It should be noted that donors were predominantly white British and more often female, and clonal diversity was possibly underestimated.

Second-dose groups at about 4 or about 12 weeks were pooled. Sequencing used immunoSEQ multiplex PCR; TCRdb keeps in-frame clones, though not all of them. Found here are about 160,000 clones, 90% to 95% of them singletons; the top ten hold about 4.6%. Germline loops: CDR1 MNHNY, CDR2 SVGAGI (reference sequence). There are 20 residues in the CDR3. V was clipped by 6 bases and J by 6 bases; unmatched bases: 25. Concerning this clone itself: Its antigen is unidentified.

The receptor was isolated from an adult who received the AZD1222 COVID-19 vaccine. J is TRBJ2-3 and V is TRBV6-6, with TRBD2 matching over 9 bases. The specimen was peripheral blood, collected 28 days after the second AZD1222 dose. CDR3: CASSDTGVPRRAGGEDTQYF. CDR3 bases: TGTGCCAGCAGCGACACAGGGGTCCCCCGACGAGCGGGAGGCGAGGATACGCAGTATTTT.